This record looks at one T cell receptor beta chain sequence and its context. These data belong to a study of blood T cell repertoires in COVID-19. Looking at the study overall: Spain, Italy and the United States supplied samples that represented acute and convalescent COVID-19. Sources were T cells, B-cell-depleted T cells, or PBMCs; the material itself was cDNA or gDNA.

Measured with immunoSEQ multiplex PCR; TCRdb has only the in-frame clones, and not every one. The sample consists of roughly 120,000 clones, around 77% of them appearing once. The CDR3 consists of 14 residues. J gave up 0 bases and V 8 bases, and 5 bases lay outside the gene matches. Germline V gene lookup returns CDR1 MNHEY and CDR2 SVGAGI. The sequenced material came from peripheral blood. The clonotype originates from a human donor in a cohort sampled during active COVID-19. V usage is TRBV6-5 and J usage is TRBJ2-7; TRBD2 agrees at 9 bases. The CDR3 protein is CASSLAGRSYEQYF. CDR3 bases: TGTGCCAGCTCCCTAGCGGGACGCTCCTACGAGCAGTACTTC.